This is a list of T cell receptor beta chains from one sample in a study of shared clonotypes between healthy human individuals. Profiling relied on immunoSEQ multiplex PCR, and the TCRdb table lists in-frame clones only, not all of them. The repertoire has over 700,000 clones, roughly 72% of them found once; the top ten carry about 1.8%. The sequencing input was memory CD4+ T cells sorted from blood. The source is a woman aged 30 to 39 in good health. Each CDR3 is given with its conserved first and last residue. Fields, in order: V gene, clone size, D gene, J gene, CDR3 protein, CDR3 DNA. The D gene is left open where the match is weak. Clone size is not always given. Where it is, it says once, few, many or a class for expanded clones.

>TRBV14|.|.|TRBJ1-5
CASSLRGGGNQPQHF
TGTGCCAGCAGCCTCCGGGGAGGAGGCAATCAGCCCCAGCATTTT
>TRBV28|few|TRBD1|TRBJ1-3
CASAGAGGAGNTIYF
TGTGCCAGCGCGGGGGCAGGGGGCGCTGGAAACACCATATATTTT
>TRBV6-1|.|TRBD1|TRBJ1-1
CASTVTGVNTEAFF
TGTGCCAGCACCGTGACAGGGGTGAACACTGAAGCTTTCTTT
>TRBV6-1|.|.|TRBJ2-7
CASSEGQVILYEQYF
TGTGCCAGCAGTGAAGGACAGGTAATTCTCTACGAGCAGTACTTC
>TRBV6-1|.|.|TRBJ2-5
CASSVVYPPETQYF
TGTGCCAGCAGTGTGGTCTATCCCCCCGAGACCCAGTACTTC
>TRBV7-2|.|.|TRBJ2-2
CASSFSVNTGELFF
TGTGCCAGCAGCTTTTCAGTGAACACCGGGGAGCTGTTTTTT
>TRBV2|once|.|TRBJ1-4
CASSELSPVGEKLFF
TGTGCCAGCAGTGAATTGTCCCCGGTCGGGGAAAAACTGTTTTTT
>TRBV5-6|.|.|TRBJ1-3
CASSLSGNTIYF
TGTGCCAGCAGCTTGTCCGGGAACACCATATATTTT
>TRBV7-9|.|.|TRBJ1-1
CASSLDSDSGAFF
TGTGCCAGCAGCTTGGACTCGGATTCCGGGGCTTTCTTT
>TRBV6-5|.|TRBD2|TRBJ2-1
CASRRLGGNEQFF
TGTGCCAGCAGAAGACTGGGGGGGAATGAGCAGTTCTTC
>TRBV6-1|.|.|TRBJ2-1
CASTDLNEQFF
TGTGCCAGCACGGACTTGAATGAGCAGTTCTTC
>TRBV18|.|TRBD1|TRBJ1-3
CASSPRQGASGNTIYF
TGTGCCAGCTCACCACGCCAGGGGGCTTCAGGAAACACCATATATTTT
>TRBV20-1|.|.|TRBJ1-2
CSAGQHYGYTF
TGCAGTGCTGGACAGCACTATGGCTACACCTTC
>TRBV5-4|.|.|TRBJ2-6
CASRPSWEANVLTF
TGTGCCAGCAGGCCAAGTTGGGAGGCCAACGTCCTGACTTTC
>TRBV5-1|once|.|TRBJ2-1
CASSLKADYNEQFF
TGCGCCAGCAGCTTGAAAGCAGACTACAATGAGCAGTTCTTC
>TRBV6-5|.|.|TRBJ1-2
CASSYSRQGLYGYTF
TGTGCCAGCAGTTACTCGAGGCAGGGCCTCTATGGCTACACCTTC
>TRBV2|few|.|TRBJ1-4
CASSLGLDEKLFF
TGTGCCAGCAGTTTAGGTTTGGACGAAAAACTGTTTTTT
>TRBV19|once|.|TRBJ2-5
CASSYIPGETQYF
TGTGCCAGTAGCTATATCCCGGGCGAGACCCAGTACTTC
>TRBV5-1|.|TRBD2|TRBJ2-5
CASSAGTGGETQYF
TGCGCCAGCAGCGCGGGGACGGGGGGAGAGACCCAGTACTTC
>TRBV7-3|.|.|TRBJ1-1
CASSPGRNTEAFF
TGTGCCAGCAGCCCGGGGCGGAACACTGAAGCTTTCTTT
>TRBV28|.|TRBD1|TRBJ2-7
CASSLGDRRSEQYF
TGTGCCAGCAGTTTAGGGGACAGGAGAAGCGAGCAGTACTTC
>TRBV5-1|.|.|TRBJ1-1
CASSLLGENTEAFF
TGCGCCAGCAGCTTGTTAGGCGAAAACACTGAAGCTTTCTTT
>TRBV7-9|.|.|TRBJ1-2
CASSPQYRPYYGYTF
TGTGCCAGCAGCCCCCAATACAGGCCTTACTATGGCTACACCTTC
>TRBV28|.|.|TRBJ2-5
CASSRADRDQETQYF
TGTGCCAGCAGCCGCGCCGACAGAGACCAAGAGACCCAGTACTTC
>TRBV14|.|.|TRBJ2-5
CASSPGFTKGEETQYF
TGTGCCAGCAGCCCAGGATTTACTAAGGGGGAAGAGACCCAGTACTTC
>TRBV2|many|.|TRBJ2-1
CATPTGTDDGNEQFF
TGTGCCACTCCCACCGGGACGGATGATGGCAATGAGCAGTTCTTC
>TRBV5-8|once|.|TRBJ2-3
CASSGVVTDTQYF
TGTGCCAGCAGCGGAGTGGTCACAGATACGCAGTATTTT
>TRBV25-1|.|TRBD1|TRBJ1-2
CASSETRGQGSNYGYTF
TGTGCCAGCAGTGAAACCCGGGGACAGGGTTCTAACTATGGCTACACCTTC
>TRBV2|.|.|TRBJ2-5
CAGGQSPGETQYF
TGTGCCGGAGGGCAGTCACCTGGGGAGACCCAGTACTTC
>TRBV28|.|.|TRBJ1-1
CASSFVGMSAEAFF
TGTGCCAGCAGTTTTGTGGGGATGAGCGCTGAAGCTTTCTTT
>TRBV6-1|.|.|TRBJ1-5
CASSADTVNQPQHF
TGTGCCAGCAGTGCAGACACCGTCAATCAGCCCCAGCATTTT
>TRBV19|.|.|TRBJ1-2
CASSMMRETNYGYTF
TGTGCCAGTAGTATGATGAGGGAGACTAACTATGGCTACACCTTC
>TRBV5-1|.|.|TRBJ1-1
CASTGLENTEAFF
TGCGCCAGCACAGGGCTCGAGAACACTGAAGCTTTCTTT
>TRBV28|few|TRBD1|TRBJ1-2
CASSKGGQGAFGYTF
TGTGCCAGCAGTAAAGGGGGACAGGGGGCTTTTGGCTACACCTTC